These 18 T cell receptor beta chains were sequenced from one sample in a study of T cell changes during pregnancy in multiple sclerosis. Sequenced by immunoSEQ multiplex PCR; TCRdb stores in-frame clones only, minus some. The sample includes about 76,000 clones, around 94% of them seen just once. The sequences come from peripheral blood, collected in the third trimester of pregnancy. These receptors all stem from a female donor with multiple sclerosis, enrolled in a pregnancy study.

The chain couples TRBV10-3 to TRBJ2-2, with a tentative D call TRBD2 (6 bases). CDR3 length: 14 amino acids. Germline assignment: CDR1 ENHRY and CDR2 SYGVKD. The V end lost 9 bases, the J end lost 2 bases, and 13 bases lay between the germline ends. The CDR3 DNA reads as TGTGCCATGGCCCCCGGGAGAAACACCGGGGAGCTGTTTTTT. This sequence encodes CAMAPGRNTGELFF.

The rearrangement links TRBV7-9 to TRBJ2-1, with 7 bases lining up with TRBD2. The germline CDR1 and CDR2 sequences are SEHNR and FQNEAQ (reference sequence). V lost 0 bases to trimming and J lost 8 bases; unmatched junction nucleotides: 7. This CDR3 region has 15 residues. The DNA of the CDR3 is TGTGCCAGCAGCTTAGCGGCAACTAGCGTCGATGAGCAGTTCTTC. The encoded protein is CASSLAATSVDEQFF.

This clone was seen just once. J is TRBJ1-2 and V is TRBV30, with TRBD1 identical over 8 bases. Trimming cost V 7 bases and J 4 bases; bases outside gene matches: 17. The CDR3 has 16 residues. Germline V gene sequence: CDR1 GTSNPN, CDR2 SVGIG (reference sequence). As DNA, the CDR3 is TGTGCCTATTCCGGACAGGGTAGCATTATTACCTATGGCTACACCTTC. It yields the protein CAYSGQGSIITYGYTF.

The genes are TRBV7-8 and TRBJ2-7, with TRBD1 identical over 8 bases. Germline values: CDR1 SGHVS, CDR2 FQNEAQ. The V segment lost 1 base and the J segment 8 bases; nucleotides outside the gene matches: 7. There are 14 residues in the CDR3. As DNA, the CDR3 is TGTGCCAGCAGCTTAGGGGGCTCAGGGGGCCAGCAGTACTTC. This sequence encodes CASSLGGSGGQQYF.

The V gene is TRBV4-3, the J gene TRBJ2-6; possible D gene TRBD2, 5 bases. The CDR3 has 15 amino acids. The germline gives CDR1 LGHNA, CDR2 YSLEER. The V end lost 4 bases, the J end lost 2 bases, and 9 bases lay between the germline ends. The CDR3: CASSPKTTGANVLTF. As DNA, the CDR3 is TGCGCCAGCAGCCCTAAGACTACTGGGGCCAACGTCCTGACTTTC.

This chain uses TRBV10-3 with TRBJ2-2, with 12 positions matching TRBD2. The V gene end was trimmed by 4 bases and the J gene end by 5 bases; junction bases not matched to a gene: 2. Germline V gene lookup returns CDR1 ENHRY and CDR2 SYGVKD. This CDR3 comprises 15 residues. As DNA, the CDR3 is TGTGCCATCAGTGTACTAGCGGGGGGTACCGGGGAGCTGTTTTTT. Its protein is CAISVLAGGTGELFF.

The rearrangement links TRBV11-3 to TRBJ2-1; D remains ambiguous. The CDR3 loop spans 12 amino acids. Trimming shortened V by 5 bases and J by 10 bases, and 12 bases separated the two germline ends. From germline, CDR1 is SGHNT and CDR2 YENEEA. The CDR3 here is CASSQALGEQFF. Written as DNA, the CDR3 is TGTGCCAGCAGCCAAGCGTTAGGCGAGCAGTTCTTC.

The chain combines TRBV12-1 with TRBJ1-3; TRBD1, the table's D call, was not compared with the DNA. TRBV12-1 is an annotated pseudogene. This CDR3 contains 18 residues. The CDR3 protein is CPHHPGQGAGDSGNTIYF. The CDR3 DNA reads as TGTCCCCACCACCCGGGACAGGGGGCGGGGGACTCTGGAAACACCATATATTTT.

The chain employs TRBV5-4 and TRBJ1-4, with 9 bases that match TRBD1. Trimming cost V 3 bases and J 6 bases; bases outside gene matches: 6. The CDR3 is made up of 15 amino acids. The germline V gene encodes CDR1 SGHNT and CDR2 YYREEE (reference sequence). The CDR3 protein is CASSSVGQGHEKLFF. DNA of the CDR3: TGTGCCAGCAGCTCTGTAGGACAGGGGCATGAAAAACTGTTTTTT.

This clone was found once. The chain links TRBV27 to TRBJ2-7, with a possible D match to TRBD1 (7 bases). The CDR3 sequence is 18 residues long. Germline CDR1 reads MNHEY; CDR2 reads SMNVEV (reference sequence). With 4 bases removed from V and 0 bases from J, the gap between germline ends came to 22 bases. The CDR3 here is CASSWRGRLGVPSYEQYF. The CDR3 DNA is TGTGCCAGCAGTTGGAGGGGGCGCCTTGGGGTCCCCTCCTACGAGCAGTACTTC.

The chain carries TRBV2 and TRBJ2-1; D is perhaps TRBD2 (5 bases). CDR3 length: 15 amino acids. Trimming took off 5 bases at V and 6 bases at J, with 17 bases between the two ends. CDR1 is SNHLY, CDR2 FYNNEI, per germline. CDR3 in DNA: TGTGCCAGCAGTCAACTGCTTTCGGGGATCAATGAGCAGTTCTTC. The encoded protein is CASSQLLSGINEQFF.

This clone appeared once. At one end the junction does not follow the germline gene, possibly because of a read error. The J gene is TRBJ2-7, the V gene TRBV6-5; 9 positions agree with TRBD1. CDR3 length: 11 residues. Germline V lookup: CDR1 MNHEY, CDR2 SVGAGI. The CDR3 region has the DNA TGTGCCAGCAGCCACGGACAGGGGCCTGACTTC. Translation gives CASSHGQGPDF.

The CDR3 reads CAATGDGYTF. As DNA, the CDR3 is TGTGCCGCAACGGGGGATGGCTACACCTTC. The V and J genes are TRBV30 and TRBJ1-2; TRBD1 might be the D (5 bases). The germline V gene has CDR1 GTSNPN and CDR2 SVGIG (reference sequence). V gave up 8 bases and J gave up 6 bases, with 10 bases separating them. CDR3 length: 10 residues.

About this clone: Germline and junction disagree at one end, which may indicate a read error. This rearrangement joins TRBV7-7 to TRBJ1-2; no reliable D call. This CDR3 has 14 residues. Germline CDR1 is SSHAT and CDR2 is FNYEAQ (reference sequence). The CDR3 sequence: CASSPDRGAEGYTF. The CDR3 bases are TGTGCTAGCAGCCCGGACCGGGGTGCGGAGGGCTACACCTTC.

The rearrangement uses TRBV4-3 and TRBJ2-7; D perhaps matches TRBD2 (6 bases). Germline CDR1 and CDR2: LGHNA and YSLEER. Trimming removed 5 bases at V and 3 bases at J, with 11 bases between. CDR3 length: 13 amino acids. The CDR3 loop reads CASSGTPHYEQYF. The CDR3, as DNA: TGCGCCAGCAGCGGGACTCCTCACTACGAGCAGTACTTC.

V gene TRBV7-8 combines with J gene TRBJ2-1; 9 bases agree with TRBD2. The germline CDR1 and CDR2 sequences are SGHVS and FQNEAQ. CDR3 length: 16 amino acids. With V trimmed by 0 bases and J by 6 bases, 6 bases remained unmatched. The CDR3 is CASSLAAGGGTNEQFF. CDR3 bases: TGTGCCAGCAGCTTAGCGGCGGGAGGGGGGACCAATGAGCAGTTCTTC.

This chain links TRBV10-3 with TRBJ1-2; D possibly corresponds to TRBD1 (6 bases). The V end lost 6 bases, the J end lost 4 bases, and 12 bases lay between the germline ends. This CDR3 has 13 residues. Germline CDR1 is ENHRY and CDR2 is SYGVKD. The CDR3 protein is CAIRPGESYGYTF. CDR3 DNA sequence: TGTGCCATCAGGCCAGGGGAGAGCTATGGCTACACCTTC.

The count of this clone is one. V and J are TRBV25-1 and TRBJ1-2, with D tentatively TRBD1 (5 bases). Trimming took 3 bases from V and 4 from J, leaving 12 bases between them. Germline V gene sequence: CDR1 MGHDK, CDR2 SYGVNS. The length of the CDR3 is 14 residues. The CDR3 DNA follows: TGTGCCAGCAGTGATCCTCAAGACAGCTATGGCTACACCTTC. This gives the protein CASSDPQDSYGYTF.